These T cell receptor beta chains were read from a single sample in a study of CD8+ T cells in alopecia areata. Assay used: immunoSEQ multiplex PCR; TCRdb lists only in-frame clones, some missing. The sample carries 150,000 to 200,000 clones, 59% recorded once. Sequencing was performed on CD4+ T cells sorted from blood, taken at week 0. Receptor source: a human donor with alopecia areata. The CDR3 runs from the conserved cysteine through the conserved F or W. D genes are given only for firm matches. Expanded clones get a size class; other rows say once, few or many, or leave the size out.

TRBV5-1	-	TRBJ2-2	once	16	CASSLATDRATGELFF	TGCGCCAGCAGCTTGGCCACGGACAGAGCGACCGGGGAGCTGTTTTTT
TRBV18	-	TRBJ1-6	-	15	CASSPRGRENSPLHF	TGTGCCAGCTCACCTCGAGGAAGGGAAAATTCACCCCTCCACTTT
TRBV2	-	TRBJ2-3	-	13	CASTYERTSTQYF	TGTGCCAGCACCTACGAGCGGACAAGTACGCAGTATTTT
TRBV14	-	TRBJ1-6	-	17	CASSQVAFGVANSPLHF	TGTGCCAGCAGCCAAGTAGCATTTGGGGTCGCTAATTCACCCCTCCACTTT
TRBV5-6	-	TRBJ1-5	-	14	CASSLRGPRQPQHF	TGTGCCAGCAGCTTGAGGGGTCCGAGGCAGCCCCAGCATTTT
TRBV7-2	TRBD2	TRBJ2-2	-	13	CASSGAGAGELFF	TGTGCCAGCAGCGGGGCGGGGGCCGGGGAGCTGTTTTTT
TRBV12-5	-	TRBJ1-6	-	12	CASGIENSPLHF	TGTGCTAGTGGCATAGAGAATTCACCCCTCCACTTT
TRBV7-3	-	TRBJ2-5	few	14	CASSPVGGGETQYF	TGTGCCAGCAGCCCCGTGGGCGGAGGGGAGACCCAGTACTTC
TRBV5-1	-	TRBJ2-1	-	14	CASSSAGGWNEQFF	TGCGCCAGCAGCTCCGCAGGGGGGTGGAATGAGCAGTTCTTC
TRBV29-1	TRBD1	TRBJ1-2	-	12	CSVVDRGNGYTF	TGCAGCGTGGTCGACAGGGGTAATGGCTACACCTTC
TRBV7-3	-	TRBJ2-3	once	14	CASSLAQGSDTQYF	TGTGCCAGCAGCTTAGCTCAGGGGTCAGATACGCAGTATTTT
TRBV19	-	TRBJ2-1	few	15	CASSMEGFSYNEQFF	TGTGCCAGTAGTATGGAAGGGTTCTCCTACAATGAGCAGTTCTTC
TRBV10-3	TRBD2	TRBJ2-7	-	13	CAIRGLAGAEQYF	TGTGCCATCAGGGGACTAGCGGGGGCCGAGCAGTACTTC
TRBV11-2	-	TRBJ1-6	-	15	CASSLTPGANSPLHF	TGTGCCAGCAGCTTAACTCCAGGGGCGAATTCACCCCTCCACTTT
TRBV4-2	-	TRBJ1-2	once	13	CASSQTGREGYTF	TGTGCCAGCAGCCAAACAGGGAGGGAAGGCTACACCTTC
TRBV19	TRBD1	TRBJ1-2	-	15	CASRNGQGNFYGYTF	TGTGCCAGTAGGAATGGACAGGGGAATTTCTATGGCTACACCTTC
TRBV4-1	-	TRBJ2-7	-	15	CASSQNSRSSREQYF	TGCGCCAGCAGCCAAAACTCCAGGAGCTCGCGGGAGCAGTACTTC
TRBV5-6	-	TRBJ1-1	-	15	CASSLDIHMNTEAFF	TGTGCCAGCAGCTTGGATATACACATGAACACTGAAGCTTTCTTT
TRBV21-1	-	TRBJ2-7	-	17	CASNQPWTGTDTYEQYF	TGTGCCAGCAACCAGCCCTGGACCGGGACAGACACCTACGAGCAGTACTTC
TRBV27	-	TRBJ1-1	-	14	CASSFRQVNTEAFF	TGTGCCAGCAGTTTTCGGCAGGTGAACACTGAAGCTTTCTTT
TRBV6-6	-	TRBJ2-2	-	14	CASSSHLVTGELFF	TGTGCCAGCAGTTCGCACTTAGTCACCGGGGAGCTGTTTTTT
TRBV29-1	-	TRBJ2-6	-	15	CSVVGGGSGANVLTF	TGCAGCGTTGTTGGGGGCGGCTCTGGGGCCAACGTCCTGACTTTC
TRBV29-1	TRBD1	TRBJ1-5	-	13	CSVAGGQNQPQHF	TGCAGCGTTGCAGGGGGCCAGAATCAGCCCCAGCATTTT
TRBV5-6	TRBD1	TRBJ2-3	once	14	CASSQTGVTDTQYF	TGTGCCAGCAGCCAGACAGGGGTGACAGATACGCAGTATTTT
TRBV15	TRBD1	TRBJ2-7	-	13	CATSGTAVQRQYF	TGTGCCACCAGCGGGACAGCCGTCCAAAGGCAGTACTTC
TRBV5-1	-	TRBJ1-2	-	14	CASSLARGIDGYTF	TGCGCCAGCAGCTTGGCCCGAGGTATTGATGGCTACACCTTC